This T cell receptor beta chain was captured in a study of CD8+ T cells in alopecia areata. About the research overall: Each of the treated patients was given oral tofacitinib, 5 to 10 mg twice daily, for moderate-to-severe alopecia areata. Dosing with tofacitinib proceeded for 6 to 18 months, followed by 6 months off drug. Regarding the study as a whole: Scalp data also include sequences from resident alphabeta T cells of normal skin.

For this clone: Its antigen is undetermined.

The CDR3 has 15 residues. CDR1 is MNHEY, CDR2 SVGAGI, per germline. V was pared by 4 bases and J by 0 bases, with 11 bases between. RNA extraction and reverse transcription yielded cDNA as sequencing template. Sequenced by immunoSEQ multiplex PCR; TCRdb stores in-frame clones only, minus some. The profile covers some 51,000 clones, with around 96% appearing a single time and 25% to 30% taken by the ten largest. V gene TRBV6-5 combines with J gene TRBJ2-3; a weak D match, TRBD2 (5 bases). The sample here was CD8+ T cells sorted from blood, taken at week 0. The sequence derives from a human donor with alopecia areata. The DNA for the CDR3 is TGTGCCAGCAGTTGGACTTTCCGTAGCACAGATACGCAGTATTTT. It specifies CASSWTFRSTDTQYF.